Listed here are 14 T cell receptor beta chains from one sample, sequenced in a study of shared clonotypes between healthy human individuals. Produced via immunoSEQ multiplex PCR; TCRdb's table is partial and in-frame only. The table lists approximately 1,500,000 clones, about 96% of them singletons. Sample: naive CD4+ T cells sorted from blood. The subset was: CD45RA+ positively selected. These receptors originate from a man between 25 and 39 years old in good health.

The rearrangement uses TRBV5-4 and TRBJ2-7; no firm D call. Trimming removed 0 bases from V and 2 bases from J, with 12 bases in between. The CDR3 loop spans 15 amino acids. The germline V gene has CDR1 SGHNT and CDR2 YYREEE (reference sequence). The CDR3 DNA reads as TGTGCCAGCAGCTTGGCCACAAACGCGGCCTACGAGCAGTACTTC. It encodes CASSLATNAAYEQYF.

This clone was recorded once. The V and J genes are TRBV19 and TRBJ1-2; D gene unclear. The V gene lost 10 bases and the J gene lost 1 base, with 10 bases spanning the gap. CDR1 is LNHDA, CDR2 SQIVND, per germline (reference sequence). The CDR3 covers 12 residues. The CDR3 protein is CATSGINYGYTF. CDR3 nucleotides: TGTGCCACCTCCGGGATTAACTATGGCTACACCTTC.

The chain joins TRBV27 to TRBJ1-2; D possibly corresponds to TRBD1 (6 bases). The CDR3 runs 13 residues. Germline CDR1 is MNHEY and CDR2 is SMNVEV (reference sequence). The V gene lost 6 bases and the J gene lost 5 bases, with 13 bases spanning the gap. The CDR3, as DNA: TGTGCCAGCAGGGACAGTTCGAGTTATGGCTACACCTTC. This sequence encodes CASRDSSSYGYTF.

The chain has TRBV7-9 and TRBJ1-1; D not resolved. This CDR3 is built from 13 residues. Trimming removed 3 bases from V and 3 bases from J, with 8 bases in between. Germline V lookup: CDR1 SEHNR, CDR2 FQNEAQ (reference sequence). CDR3 amino acids: CASSFVEDTEAFF. CDR3 DNA: TGTGCCAGCAGCTTCGTAGAAGACACTGAAGCTTTCTTT.

The chain links TRBV7-2 to TRBJ2-3; D not resolved. V was clipped by 5 bases and J by 7 bases, with 7 bases between them. Germline-derived CDR1 and CDR2 are SGHTA and FQGNSA. The CDR3 is 11 residues long. The CDR3 DNA sequence: TGTGCCAGCAGCGAACAACATACGCAGTATTTT. Amino acid sequence: CASSEQHTQYF. Based on the CDR3 plus reference TRBV7-2 and TRBJ2-3, the full variable domain is GAGVSQSPSNKVTEKGKDVELRCDPISGHTALYWYRQSLGQGLEFLIYFQGNSAPDKSGLPSDRFSAERTGGSVSTLTIQRTQQEDSAVYLCASSEQHTQYFGPGTRLTVL.

The CDR3 DNA reads as TGTGCCAGCTCACCAATGGGCTCCTACAATGAGCAGTTCTTC. It encodes CASSPMGSYNEQFF. The chain has TRBV18 and TRBJ2-1; D uncertain. The CDR3 covers 14 residues. CDR1 and CDR2 from the germline V gene are KGHSH and LQKENI. Trimming took 2 bases from V and 0 from J, leaving 5 bases between them.

V is TRBV30 and J is TRBJ2-7; D gene unclear. The V end was cut by 3 bases, the J end by 7 bases, with 19 bases between. Germline CDR1 and CDR2: GTSNPN and SVGIG (reference sequence). The CDR3 is made up of 14 amino acids. CDR3 loop: CAWSASGVLGEQYF. CDR3 DNA: TGTGCCTGGAGCGCCTCGGGCGTACTCGGGGAGCAGTACTTC.

The chain links TRBV28 to TRBJ2-3, with TRBD2 matching 9 bases. CDR3 length: 11 residues. The trim removed 8 bases at V and 11 bases at J, leaving 5 bases unmatched. CDR1 MDHEN and CDR2 SYDVKM come from the germline V gene. CDR3 sequence reads: CASSRAGGQYF. DNA of the CDR3: TGTGCCAGCTCCCGAGCGGGAGGGCAGTATTTT.

The rearrangement links TRBV6-5 to TRBJ2-7; D uncertain. The CDR3 is made up of 13 amino acids. V lost 6 bases and J lost 2, with 11 bases in between. Per germline, CDR1 MNHEY and CDR2 SVGAGI. CDR3 in amino acids: CASRTPAAYEQYF. The CDR3 coding sequence is TGTGCCAGCAGGACCCCCGCGGCCTACGAGCAGTACTTC.

The rearrangement uses TRBV4-1 and TRBJ2-7; 11 bases agree with TRBD2. After removal of 1 base from V and 2 bases from J, the junction contained 7 bases not matched to a gene. This CDR3 comprises 17 residues. CDR1 MGHRA and CDR2 YSYEKL come from the germline V gene. CDR3 bases: TGCGCCAGCAGCCAAGGAGATAGCGGGAGGGATCCCTACGAGCAGTACTTC. This translates into CASSQGDSGRDPYEQYF.

V and J are TRBV10-1 and TRBJ2-2, with TRBD2 matching 11 bases. The CDR3 is 16 residues long. V lost 5 bases, J lost 7 bases, and 9 bases stayed unmatched. From germline, CDR1 is WNHNN and CDR2 SYGVQD (reference sequence). The CDR3 loop reads CASSLAGGHSNGELFF. In DNA form, the CDR3 reads TGCGCCAGCAGTTTAGCGGGAGGGCATTCTAACGGGGAGCTGTTTTTT.

The chain carries TRBV29-1 and TRBJ2-5; a possible D gene is TRBD2 (5 bases). Trimming cost V 3 bases and J 6 bases, with 11 bases left between them. Germline CDR1 and CDR2: SQVTM and ANQGSEA. This CDR3 is built from 12 residues. The CDR3 loop is CSVDPTGKTQYF. For the CDR3, the DNA is TGCAGCGTTGATCCTACGGGAAAGACCCAGTACTTC.

CDR3 nucleotide sequence: TGTGCCAGTAGTAAGGGACTAGCGGGAGAGAGAACCGGGGAGCTGTTTTTT. This gives the protein CASSKGLAGERTGELFF. The chain combines TRBV19 with TRBJ2-2, with TRBD2 matching over 14 bases. Unmatched junction bases numbered 6, after V lost 4 bases and J lost 5 bases. The CDR3 totals 17 residues. Germline V CDR1 and CDR2: LNHDA, SQIVND (reference sequence).

V usage is TRBV18 and J usage is TRBJ2-7, with D unresolved. Germline lookup yields CDR1 KGHSH and CDR2 LQKENI. The CDR3 contains 13 residues. V was pared by 1 base and J by 6 bases, with 10 bases between. Written as DNA, the CDR3 is TGTGCCAGCTCACCACAGGATTTCCCCGAGCAGTACTTC. Translating it yields CASSPQDFPEQYF.